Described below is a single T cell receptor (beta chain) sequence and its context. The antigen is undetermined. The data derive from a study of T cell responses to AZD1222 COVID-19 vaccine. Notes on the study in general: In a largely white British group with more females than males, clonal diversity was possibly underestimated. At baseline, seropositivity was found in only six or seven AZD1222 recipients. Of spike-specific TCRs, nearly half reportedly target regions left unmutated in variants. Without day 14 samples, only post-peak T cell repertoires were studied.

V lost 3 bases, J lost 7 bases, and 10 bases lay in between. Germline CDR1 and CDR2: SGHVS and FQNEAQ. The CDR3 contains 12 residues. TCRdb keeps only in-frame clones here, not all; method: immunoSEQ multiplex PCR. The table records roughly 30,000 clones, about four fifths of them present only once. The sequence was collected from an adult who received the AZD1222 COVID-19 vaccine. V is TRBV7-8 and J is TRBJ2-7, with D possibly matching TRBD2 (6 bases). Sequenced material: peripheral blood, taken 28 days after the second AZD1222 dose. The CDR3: CASSFRGGEQYV. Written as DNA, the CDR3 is TGTGCCAGCAGCTTTAGGGGAGGTGAGCAGTACGTC.